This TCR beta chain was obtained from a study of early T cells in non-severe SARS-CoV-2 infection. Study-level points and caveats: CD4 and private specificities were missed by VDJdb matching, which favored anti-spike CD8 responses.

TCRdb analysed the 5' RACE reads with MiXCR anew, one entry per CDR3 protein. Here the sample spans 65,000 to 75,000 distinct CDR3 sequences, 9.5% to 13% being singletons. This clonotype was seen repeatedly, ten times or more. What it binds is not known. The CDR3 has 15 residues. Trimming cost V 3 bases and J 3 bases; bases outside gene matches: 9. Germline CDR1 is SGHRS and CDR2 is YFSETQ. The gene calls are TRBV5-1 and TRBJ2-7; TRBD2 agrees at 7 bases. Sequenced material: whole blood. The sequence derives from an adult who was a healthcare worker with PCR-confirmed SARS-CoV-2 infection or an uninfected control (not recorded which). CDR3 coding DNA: TGCGCCAGCAGCTCCTCCTTCGGCGGGAGCTACGAGCAGTACTTC. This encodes CASSSSFGGSYEQYF.